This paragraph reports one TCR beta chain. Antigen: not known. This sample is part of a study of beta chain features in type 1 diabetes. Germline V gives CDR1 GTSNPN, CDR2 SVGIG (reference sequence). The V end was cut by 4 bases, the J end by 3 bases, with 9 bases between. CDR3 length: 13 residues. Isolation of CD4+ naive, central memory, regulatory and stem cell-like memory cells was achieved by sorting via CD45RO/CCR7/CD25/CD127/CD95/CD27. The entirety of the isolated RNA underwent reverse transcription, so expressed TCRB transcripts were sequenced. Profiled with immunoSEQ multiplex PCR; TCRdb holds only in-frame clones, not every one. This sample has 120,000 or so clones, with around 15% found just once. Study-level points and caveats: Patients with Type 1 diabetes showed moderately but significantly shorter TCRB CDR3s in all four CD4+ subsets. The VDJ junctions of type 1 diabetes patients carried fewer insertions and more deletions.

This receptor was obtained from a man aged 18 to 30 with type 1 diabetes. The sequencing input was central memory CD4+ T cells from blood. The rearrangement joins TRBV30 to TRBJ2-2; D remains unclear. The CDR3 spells CAWTIGYTGELFF. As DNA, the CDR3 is TGTGCCTGGACTATTGGGTACACCGGGGAGCTGTTTTTT.